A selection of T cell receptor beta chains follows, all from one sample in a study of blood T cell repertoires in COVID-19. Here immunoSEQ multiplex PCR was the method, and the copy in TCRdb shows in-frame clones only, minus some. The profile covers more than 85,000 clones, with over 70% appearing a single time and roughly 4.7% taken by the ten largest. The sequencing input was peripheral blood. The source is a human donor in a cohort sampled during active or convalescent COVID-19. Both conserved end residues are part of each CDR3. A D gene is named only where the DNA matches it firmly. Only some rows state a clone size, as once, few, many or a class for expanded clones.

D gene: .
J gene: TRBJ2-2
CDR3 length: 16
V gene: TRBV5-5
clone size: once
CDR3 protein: CASSLGLGAGAGELFF
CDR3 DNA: TGTGCCAGCAGCTTGGGATTGGGGGCGGGGGCCGGGGAGCTGTTTTTT

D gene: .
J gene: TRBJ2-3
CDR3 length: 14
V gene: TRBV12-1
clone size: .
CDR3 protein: CASSFSVPRDTQYF
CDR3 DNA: TGTGCCAGCAGCTTTTCGGTCCCACGGGATACGCAGTATTTT

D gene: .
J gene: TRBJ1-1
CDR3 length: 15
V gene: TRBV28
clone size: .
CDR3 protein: CASSFFTGGNTEAFF
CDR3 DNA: TGTGCCAGCAGTTTTTTTACTGGGGGCAACACTGAAGCTTTCTTT

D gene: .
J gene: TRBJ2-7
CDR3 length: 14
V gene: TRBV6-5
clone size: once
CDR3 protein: CASRPIDFSYEQYF
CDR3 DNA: TGTGCCAGCAGACCAATAGACTTCTCCTACGAGCAGTACTTC

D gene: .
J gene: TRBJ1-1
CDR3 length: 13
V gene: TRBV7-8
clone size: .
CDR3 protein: CASSLDLNTEAFF
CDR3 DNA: TGTGCCAGCAGCTTAGACTTGAACACTGAAGCTTTCTTT

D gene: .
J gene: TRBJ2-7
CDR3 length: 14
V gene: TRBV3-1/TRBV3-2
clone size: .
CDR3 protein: CASSQSGPPRGQYF
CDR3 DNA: TGTGCCAGCAGCCAATCGGGACCTCCGCGGGGGCAGTACTTC

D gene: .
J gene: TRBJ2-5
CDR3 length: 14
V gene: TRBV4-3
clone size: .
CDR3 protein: CASSQAQGRETQYF
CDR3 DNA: TGCGCCAGCAGCCAAGCCCAGGGGCGGGAGACCCAGTACTTC

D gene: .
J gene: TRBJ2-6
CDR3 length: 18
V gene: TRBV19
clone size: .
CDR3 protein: CASSPQGPQPSGANVLTF
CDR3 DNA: TGTGCCAGTAGTCCACAGGGTCCTCAGCCATCTGGGGCCAACGTCCTGACTTTC

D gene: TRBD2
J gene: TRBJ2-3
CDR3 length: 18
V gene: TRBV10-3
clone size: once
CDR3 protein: CAISNTHNPGLGTDTQYF
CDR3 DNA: TGTGCCATCAGTAACACTCATAATCCGGGACTAGGCACAGATACGCAGTATTTT

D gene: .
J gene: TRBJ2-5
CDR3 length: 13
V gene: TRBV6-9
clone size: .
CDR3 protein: CASSLLVRETQYF
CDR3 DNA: TGTGCCAGCAGTTTGCTAGTTCGAGAGACCCAGTACTTC

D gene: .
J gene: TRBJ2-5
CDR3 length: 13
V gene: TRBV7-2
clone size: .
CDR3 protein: CASSLVMRETQYF
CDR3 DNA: TGTGCCAGCAGCTTAGTTATGAGGGAGACCCAGTACTTC

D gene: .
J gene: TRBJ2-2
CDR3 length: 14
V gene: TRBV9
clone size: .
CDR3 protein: CASSVPGAGGELFF
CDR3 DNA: TGTGCCAGCAGCGTACCCGGGGCGGGAGGGGAGCTGTTTTTT

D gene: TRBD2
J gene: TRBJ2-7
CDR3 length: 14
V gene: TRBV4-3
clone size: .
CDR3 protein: CASSQALTSDEQYF
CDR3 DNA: TGCGCCAGCAGCCAAGCTCTGACTAGCGACGAGCAGTACTTC

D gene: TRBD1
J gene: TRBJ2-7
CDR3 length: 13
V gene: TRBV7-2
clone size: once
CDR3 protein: CASSLRQGYEQYF
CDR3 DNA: TGTGCCAGCAGCTTAAGACAGGGGTACGAGCAGTACTTC

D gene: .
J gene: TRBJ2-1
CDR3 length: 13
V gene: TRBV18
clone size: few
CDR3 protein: CASSPDSYNEQFF
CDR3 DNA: TGTGCCAGCTCACCGGACAGTTACAATGAGCAGTTCTTC

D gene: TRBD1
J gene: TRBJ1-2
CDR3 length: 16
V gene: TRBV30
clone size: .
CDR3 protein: CAWRRGTDLANYGYTF
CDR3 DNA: TGTGCCTGGAGGAGAGGGACAGATTTGGCTAACTATGGCTACACCTTC

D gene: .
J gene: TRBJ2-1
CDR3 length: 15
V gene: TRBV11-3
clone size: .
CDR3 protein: CASSLDTGTYNEQFF
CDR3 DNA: TGTGCCAGCAGCTTAGATACAGGTACCTACAATGAGCAGTTCTTC

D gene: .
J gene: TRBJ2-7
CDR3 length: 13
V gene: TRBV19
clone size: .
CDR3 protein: CASSITSPHEQYF
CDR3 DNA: TGTGCCAGTAGTATCACTAGTCCCCACGAGCAGTACTTC

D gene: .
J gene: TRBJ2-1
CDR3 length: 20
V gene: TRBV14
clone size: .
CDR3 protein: CASSQDGGVPPLGSYNEQFF
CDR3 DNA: TGTGCCAGCAGCCAAGATGGCGGGGTACCCCCCCTGGGCTCCTACAATGAGCAGTTCTTC

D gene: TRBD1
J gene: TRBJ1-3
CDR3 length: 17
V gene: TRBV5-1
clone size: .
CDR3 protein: CASSPSGTGFSGNTIYF
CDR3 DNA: TGCGCCAGCAGCCCATCCGGGACAGGGTTCTCTGGAAACACCATATATTTT

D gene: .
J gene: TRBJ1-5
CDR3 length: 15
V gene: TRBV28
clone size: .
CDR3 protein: CASSPERGLNQPQHF
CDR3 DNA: TGTGCCAGCAGTCCCGAGCGGGGTCTCAATCAGCCCCAGCATTTT

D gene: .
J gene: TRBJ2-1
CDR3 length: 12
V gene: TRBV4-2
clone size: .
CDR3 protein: CASSQGVYEQFF
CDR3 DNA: TGTGCCAGCAGCCAAGGTGTCTATGAGCAGTTCTTC